This T cell receptor beta chain was recorded in a study of early T cells in non-severe SARS-CoV-2 infection. One entry per CDR3 protein, called by TCRdb with MiXCR from the 5' RACE reads. The sample records tens of thousands of distinct CDR3 sequences, approximately 6% being singletons. Germline V gene lookup returns CDR1 DFQATT and CDR2 SNEGSKA (reference sequence). The CDR3 runs to 14 residues. The V and J ends lost 2 bases and 3 bases respectively, with 14 bases between them. Sequencing was performed on whole blood. The source of this sequence is an adult who was a healthcare worker with PCR-confirmed SARS-CoV-2 infection or an uninfected control (not recorded which). The chain joins TRBV20-1 to TRBJ2-7; perhaps TRBD2 as D (6 bases). CDR3 in amino acids: CSARTSNLDYEQYF. Written as DNA, the CDR3 is TGCAGTGCTAGAACTAGCAACTTGGACTACGAGCAGTACTTC.